The present T cell receptor beta chain was sequenced within a study of OX40 agonist ivuxolimab in advanced cancers. Turning to the study itself: Past anti-PD-1, anti-PD-L1 or anti-CTLA-4 therapy was accepted, and roughly 38% had received some.

The method was immunoSEQ multiplex PCR; TCRdb's version includes in-frame clones alone and lacks a portion of them. The sample yields roughly 43,000 clones, roughly 90% seen once. Study-wide findings and caveats: Among expanded peripheral T cells, antigen specificity went undetermined.

As to this clone: Antigen: not known.

The CDR3 runs 13 residues. V trimming: 2 bases; J trimming: 5 bases; junction bases outside the gene matches: 3. CDR1 and CDR2 from the germline V gene are MDHEN and SYDVKM. The TCR comes from an adult with an advanced solid tumor such as melanoma, head and neck, liver or kidney cancer. Here the sequenced sample was CD4+ or CD8+ T cells sorted from blood, taken in a trial of the OX40 agonist ivuxolimab. The chain couples TRBV28 to TRBJ2-7; TRBD1 aligns across 7 bases. The chain's CDR3 is CASSLRTGDEQYF. The CDR3 nucleotides are TGTGCCAGCAGTTTACGTACAGGGGACGAGCAGTACTTC. The entire variable domain, with the rest obtained from reference TRBV28 and TRBJ2-7, is as follows: DVKVTQSSRYLVKRTGEKVFLECVQDMDHENMFWYRQDPGLGLRLIYFSYDVKMKEKGDIPEGYSVSREKKERFSLILESASTNQTSMYLCASSLRTGDEQYFGPGTRLTVT.